This T cell receptor beta chain was obtained from a study of siplizumab effects on memory and regulatory T cells. Across the whole study: Researchers set up mixed lymphocyte reactions in pairs, giving siplizumab at about 0.9 ug/mL or leaving out drug.

A few counts support this clone. What it binds is unknown. Coculturing of the mixed lymphocyte reaction cells was performed at 37°C for 6 days. Sequencing was performed with immunoSEQ multiplex PCR; in TCRdb, only in-frame clones are kept and a portion is missing. Of about 13,000 clones in the sample, 40% are singletons; the top ten hold 10%. This clonotype was sampled from a human donor in good health; the cells came from an allogeneic mixed lymphocyte reaction. Sequencing was performed on CFSE-low (dividing) CD8+ T cells sorted from an allogeneic mixed lymphocyte reaction.

DNA for the CDR3: TGTGCCAGCAGCCCCGGGACAGGGGTTGAGCAGTACTTC. Translating it yields CASSPGTGVEQYF. J is TRBJ2-7 and V is TRBV11-3; TRBD1 matches 10 bases. Germline CDR1 is SGHNT and CDR2 is YENEEA. The J segment lost 7 bases and the V segment lost 5 bases, leaving 5 bases of the junction unmatched. The length of the CDR3 is 13 residues.